This record concerns one T cell receptor beta chain sequence. The antigen remains undetermined. This sample is drawn from a study of cytomegalovirus exposure and HLA in healthy donors. With 60 Vbeta and 13 Jbeta primers, the PCR was carried out. The assay was immunoSEQ multiplex PCR, and TCRdb's table has in-frame clones only and misses some. The repertoire holds around 78,000 clones, with around 70% as singletons. Study-level points and caveats: For most TCR beta V segments, an earlier analysis put the productive rate at about 90% or about 30% of the time. It emerged from a later analysis that several of the most significant clusters appeared to be linked to common viral pathogens. In a later analysis, across HLA loci, associated TCR counts were highest for DRB1, lowest for HLA-C.

This receptor was obtained from a woman between 40 and 50 years old in good health and CMV-seropositive. The sample comprised PBMCs.

CDR3 amino acids: CASSEERYEQYF. CDR3 bases: TGTGCCAGCAGTGAAGAGCGTTACGAGCAGTACTTC. The chain couples TRBV6-1 to TRBJ2-7; D gene unclear. Germline CDR1 reads MNHNS; CDR2 reads SASEGT. This CDR3 contains 12 residues. Trimming cost V 1 base and J 4 bases, with 5 bases left between them.